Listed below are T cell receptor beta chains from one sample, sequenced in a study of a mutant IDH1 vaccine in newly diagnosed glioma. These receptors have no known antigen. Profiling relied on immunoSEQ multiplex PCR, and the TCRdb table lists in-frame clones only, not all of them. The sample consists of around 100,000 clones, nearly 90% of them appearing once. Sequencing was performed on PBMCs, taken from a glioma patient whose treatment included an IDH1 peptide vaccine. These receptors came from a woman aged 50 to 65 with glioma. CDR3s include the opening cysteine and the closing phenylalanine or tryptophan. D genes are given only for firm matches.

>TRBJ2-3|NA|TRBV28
TGTGCCAGCAGTTTCCCCACGAGCTCAGATACGCAGTATTTT
CASSFPTSSDTQYF
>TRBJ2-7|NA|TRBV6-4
TGTGCCAGCAGTGGGGCAGGGGACCCCTACGAGCAGTACTTC
CASSGAGDPYEQYF
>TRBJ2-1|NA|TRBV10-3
TGTGCCATCAGTGTTTCACAGGGTTCCTACAATGAGCAGTTCTTC
CAISVSQGSYNEQFF
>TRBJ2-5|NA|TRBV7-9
TGTGCCAGCAGCTTTCAAGAGACCCAGTACTTC
CASSFQETQYF
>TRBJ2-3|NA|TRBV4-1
TGCGCCAGCAGCAAGGGGAGCGGCACAGATACGCAGTATTTT
CASSKGSGTDTQYF
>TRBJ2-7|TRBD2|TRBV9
TGTGCCAGCAGCGTACTAGCGGGAGTGGGACCCTACGAGCAGTACTTC
CASSVLAGVGPYEQYF
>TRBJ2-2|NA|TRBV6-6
TGTGCCAGCAGTTACTCGGGACTTCCCGGGGAGCTGTTTTTT
CASSYSGLPGELFF
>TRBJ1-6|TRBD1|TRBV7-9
TGTGCCAGCAGCCCCCAGGGGGTTTCACCCCTCCACTTT
CASSPQGVSPLHF
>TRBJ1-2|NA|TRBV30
TGTGCCTGGGCCCGCGGCGGGGGCGCTAACTATGGCTACACCTTC
CAWARGGGANYGYTF
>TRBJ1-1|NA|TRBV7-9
TGTGCCAGCAGCTTAGTTCTGGGGGGGGACACTGAAGCTTTCTTT
CASSLVLGGDTEAFF